This T cell receptor beta chain was identified during a study of vaccination and CD4 T cells after COVID-19. Time point of the sample: late sampling 161 to 241 days after vaccination in three convalescent patients. Treatment here: approximately 9-day PBMC culture with coronavirus spike peptide pools or control peptides (ViraFEST assay). V lost 3 bases, J lost 2 bases, and 6 bases stayed unmatched. The CDR3 runs to 16 residues. CDR1 SGHTA and CDR2 FQGNSA come from the germline V gene. Study results and caveats: Among convalescent patients, a median roughly 88% of reactive clones emerged only after vaccination.

Details on this clonotype: Its antigen is not known.

The Oncomine TCR Beta short-read assay generated sequence data from the DNA of cultured CD4+ T cells. TCRdb re-called the PCR reads through MiXCR, storing one row per CDR3 protein. The data contain around 16,000 distinct CDR3 sequences, 40% to 50% of them singletons. This sample comprised CD4+ T cells from blood, cultured in vitro, obtained about 7 months after SARS-CoV-2 vaccination. The genes are TRBV7-2 and TRBJ2-5; TRBD2 agrees at 10 bases. This receptor was identified in a human donor who had recovered from COVID-19. CDR3 region: CASSFRRTSGQETQYF. The DNA for the CDR3 is TGTGCCAGCAGCTTCAGGAGGACTAGCGGACAAGAGACCCAGTACTTC. Filled out from reference TRBV7-2 and TRBJ2-5, the complete variable domain reads GAGVSQSPSNKVTEKGKDVELRCDPISGHTALYWYRQSLGQGLEFLIYFQGNSAPDKSGLPSDRFSAERTGGSVSTLTIQRTQQEDSAVYLCASSFRRTSGQETQYFGPGTRLLVL.